This TCR beta chain appears in the sequencing data of a study of T cells in Graves' hyperthyroidism and ophthalmopathy. Germline V CDR1 and CDR2: MNHEY, SMNVEV (reference sequence). The CDR3 has 14 residues. V gave up 3 bases and J gave up 4 bases, with 9 bases separating them. Patients with uncontrolled infections, other autoimmune diseases, pregnancy or lactation were excluded. Points on this clonotype: Its antigen is unknown.

Researchers took RNA transcripts and amplified the TCR beta CDR3 regions from them. First-round RT-PCR with HTBI primers amplified the TCR CDR3 region. TCRdb ran MiXCR on the multiplex PCR reads and lists one entry per CDR3 protein. The table lists under 350,000 distinct CDR3 sequences, about 13% of them singletons. Overall study findings and caveats: Researchers found most expanded thyroid clonotypes above 0.001 in blood as well.

Sequencing was performed on blood. This TCR was sampled from a middle-aged woman with Graves' ophthalmopathy. The chain uses TRBV27 and TRBJ2-2; D remains ambiguous. CDR3 sequence: CASSFQVGTGELFF. In DNA, the CDR3 is TGTGCCAGCAGTTTTCAGGTCGGCACCGGGGAGCTGTTTTTT.